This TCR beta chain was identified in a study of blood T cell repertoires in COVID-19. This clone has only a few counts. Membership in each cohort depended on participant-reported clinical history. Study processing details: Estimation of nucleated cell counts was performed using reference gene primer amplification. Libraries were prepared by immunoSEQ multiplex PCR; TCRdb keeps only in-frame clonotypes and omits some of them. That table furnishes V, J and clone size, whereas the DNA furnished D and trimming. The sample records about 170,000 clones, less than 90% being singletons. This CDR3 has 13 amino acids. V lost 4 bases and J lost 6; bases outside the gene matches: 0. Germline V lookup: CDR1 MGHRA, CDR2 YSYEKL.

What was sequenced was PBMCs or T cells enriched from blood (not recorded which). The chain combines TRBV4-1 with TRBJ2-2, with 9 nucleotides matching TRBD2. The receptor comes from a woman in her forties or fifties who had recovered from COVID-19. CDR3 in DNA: TGCGCCAGCAGCCTAGCGGGGGCCGGGGAGCTGTTTTTT. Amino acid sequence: CASSLAGAGELFF.